The 9 T cell receptor beta chains listed next were all sequenced from one sample in a study of regulatory T cells in long-lasting Graves disease. Arm-PCR with iRepertoire HTBI primers amplified the CDR3 regions for these TCR beta libraries. TCRdb redid the calling of the multiplex PCR reads with MiXCR, one entry per CDR3 protein. The sample holds fewer than 550,000 distinct CDR3 sequences, about 16% seen once. Time point denoted: newly diagnosed GD, antithyroid drugs for less than 3 months. RNA isolated from PBMCs was used to make the TCR library. The same sample was also used in a study of T cells in Graves' hyperthyroidism and ophthalmopathy.

The sample here was peripheral blood mononuclear cells (PBMCs), taken at new diagnosis, from a patient treated with antithyroid drugs. The receptors were sampled from a woman aged 35-65 years with Graves disease.

This clonotype was counted only a few times. The rearrangement joins TRBV5-6 to TRBJ2-7, with TRBD2 matching over 9 bases. Looked up from germline, CDR1 is SGHDT and CDR2 is YYEEEE. Losses at the gene ends were 6 bases for V and 4 bases for J; bases not matched to a gene: 8. The CDR3 is made up of 14 amino acids. The CDR3 here is CASMGSGGFYEQYF. In nucleotides, the CDR3 is TGTGCCAGCATGGGTAGCGGGGGATTTTACGAGCAGTACTTC.

In this sample, this clonotype turned up many times. The genes are TRBV27 and TRBJ1-2; TRBD1 agrees at 7 bases. The CDR3 is 15 residues long. From germline, CDR1 is MNHEY and CDR2 SMNVEV (reference sequence). V dropped 5 bases and J dropped 0; count of bases not matched to a gene: 6. The CDR3 reads CASSIVGTANYGYTF. CDR3 DNA sequence: TGTGCCAGCAGTATCGTCGGGACAGCTAACTATGGCTACACCTTC.

CDR3 sequence (DNA): TGCAGCGCCCCCCTTCAGGGTATCGGAGCTAACTATGGCTACACCTTC. Translation: CSAPLQGIGANYGYTF. The gene calls are TRBV29-1 and TRBJ1-2, with D possibly TRBD1 on 5 matching bases. Trimming removed 7 bases from V and 0 bases from J, with 21 bases in between. The CDR3 totals 16 residues. CDR1 and CDR2 (germline): SQVTM, ANQGSEA. Combining the CDR3 with reference TRBV29-1 and TRBJ1-2 gives the whole variable domain SAVISQKPSRDICQRGTSLTIQCQVDSQVTMMFWYRQQPGQSLTLIATANQGSEATYESGFVIDKFPISRPNLTFSTLTVSNMSPEDSSIYLCSAPLQGIGANYGYTFGSGTRLTVV.

This sequence joins TRBV19 and TRBJ1-3, with unresolved D. Germline loops: CDR1 LNHDA, CDR2 SQIVND (reference sequence). The CDR3 sequence is 15 residues long. V gave up 4 bases and J gave up 0 bases, with 10 bases separating them. The CDR3 loop is CASSTYRYSGNTIYF. CDR3 nucleotide sequence: TGTGCCAGTAGTACTTACCGATACTCTGGAAACACCATATATTTT.

This clonotype was seen a handful of times. This chain links TRBV6-2 or TRBV6-3 with TRBJ1-1, with 7 positions matching TRBD1. The CDR3 spans 13 residues. V lost 10 bases to trimming and J lost 7 bases; unmatched junction nucleotides: 12. Germline CDR1 MNHEY, CDR2 SVGEGT. CDR3 loop: CATFVHRDSEAFF. In nucleotides, the CDR3 is TGTGCCACGTTCGTGCACCGGGACAGTGAAGCTTTCTTT.

The chain combines TRBV5-1 with TRBJ2-7, with TRBD1 matching over 9 bases. The CDR3 is 15 amino acids. CDR1 is SGHRS, CDR2 YFSETQ, per germline. With V trimmed by 2 bases and J by 2 bases, 5 bases remained unmatched. The chain's CDR3 is CASSLQGAGAYEQYF. CDR3 coding DNA: TGCGCCAGCAGCTTACAGGGGGCGGGAGCCTACGAGCAGTACTTC.

This clonotype was counted between two and nine times. The V and J genes are TRBV29-1 and TRBJ1-2; the match to TRBD1 covers 10 bases. The CDR3 is made up of 16 amino acids. Germline loops: CDR1 SQVTM, CDR2 ANQGSEA. With 0 bases clipped from V and 2 bases from J, the junction kept 6 bases outside the gene matches. CDR3 region: CSVEDLGTGENYGYTF. The CDR3 nucleotides read TGCAGCGTTGAAGATTTGGGGACAGGGGAGAACTATGGCTACACCTTC.

In regard to this clonotype: A clone one base away is much larger, so this may be a read error. As DNA, the CDR3 is TGTGCCAGCAGTCACGGGCCCCCAGGGGGCAATGAGCAGTTCTTC. Translating gives CASSHGPPGGNEQFF. J is TRBJ2-1 and V is TRBV6-1, with 7 bases identical to TRBD1. The CDR3 is 15 amino acids. Germline V gives CDR1 MNHNS, CDR2 SASEGT. V was pared by 5 bases and J by 6 bases, with 10 bases of the junction left unmatched.

This clonotype showed up many times. The V gene is TRBV12-3 or TRBV12-4, the J gene TRBJ1-1; tentatively, D is TRBD1 (6 bases). The V end lost 7 bases, the J end lost 1 base, and 10 bases lay between the germline ends. The CDR3 has 13 residues. The CDR3 coding sequence is TGTGCCAGCATTACAGGGTCGAACACTGAAGCTTTCTTT. It codes for CASITGSNTEAFF.